This TCR beta chain was recorded in a study of blood T cell repertoires in COVID-19 (dated by TCRdb to 2020 to 2021). With regard to the full study: Samples from collaborators originated in the United States, Italy and Spain and spanned both the acute and convalescent phases of COVID-19. The sample metadata nearly always contained a de-identified subject ID, COVID-19 status, age in years and sex. The repertoires were released in a freely available public database intended as a resource for research on the immune response to SARS-CoV-2. The dataset comprised deeply sampled blood TCRbeta repertoires from subjects exposed to, actively infected with, or recovered from COVID-19. The material from the prospective study consisted of cDNA or gDNA derived from T cells, B-cell-depleted T cells, or PBMCs. The samples were drawn from two sources: the first 160 participants of the ongoing ImmuneRACE study, and 1,000 to 1,500 subjects contributed by 6 global collaborators. Where available, HLA class I and class II types were obtained from metadata supplied by the sample provider rather than from assay-based typing.

Results the study describes overall, beyond this receptor: The quantity of clinical and demographic metadata differed by source and by participant and was supplied without curation.

Inclusive of the bounding cysteine and phenylalanine, the CDR3 is 16 residues long. The CDR3 DNA has 48 bases and is translated from base 1. CDR1 and CDR2 are drawn from the germline V gene: MDHEN, SYDVKM. V was cut back by 5 bases and J by 1 base, leaving a gap of 15 bases between them. Whole blood was collected in K2EDTA tubes by collaborating institutions according to the institutions' own protocols. Collaborator samples were shipped for TCRbeta analysis as frozen whole blood, isolated PBMCs, or DNA extracted from either sample type. The immunoSEQ Assay, a bias-controlled multiplex PCR, was used to amplify TCRbeta CDR3 regions from genomic DNA. On the authors' methods: The number of nucleated cells in each sample was estimated from the amplification of reference gene primers within the assay. To quantify the absolute abundance of each unique TCRbeta CDR3 rearrangement, sequence reads were collapsed and filtered. For each sample, productive Simpson clonality was calculated as the square root of Simpson's diversity index over productive rearrangements. This immuneACCESS table, as held by TCRdb, lists in-frame sequences with V and J called but not all clones. Of the missing ones, under half trace to an unresolved V gene in checked studies; the others have no known cause. That table furnishes V, J and clone size, whereas the DNA furnished D and trimming. The sample table shows around 130,000 clones, and approximately 90% are seen once. In total, the top ten clones hold approximately 30% of the sample.

Regarding this clone: No cognate antigen has been identified for it. One base away there is no much larger clone; base qualities are not given.

This sequence originates from a man between 65 and 80 years old with active or convalescent COVID-19. Sequencing was performed on peripheral blood. The chain is encoded by TRBV28 joined to TRBJ1-5; TRBD1 is perhaps the D gene, given 5 matching bases. The nucleotide sequence reads TGTGCCAGCAGTGGCGGGACCCCCGGGAGCAATCAGCCCCAGCATTTT. Translated, this gives CASSGGTPGSNQPQHF.